This note documents a single T cell receptor (beta chain) sequence. The CDR3 loop spans 11 amino acids. Trimming took 7 bases from V and 5 from J, leaving 9 bases between them. Germline V lookup: CDR1 MNHNS, CDR2 SASEGT. This specimen comes from a study of technical replicates of blood from several donors. Produced via immunoSEQ multiplex PCR; TCRdb's table is partial and in-frame only. The sample holds more than 90,000 clones, nearly 97% seen once. This rearrangement joins TRBV6-1 to TRBJ2-7; D is ambiguous. The receptor's source is a human donor in good health. The sequencing sample was made of T cells isolated from PBMCs. CDR3 bases: TGTGCCAGCAACCTTCCTAACGAGCAGTACTTC. Encoded protein: CASNLPNEQYF.